The sequence of this T cell receptor (beta chain) was determined in a study of blood T cell repertoires in COVID-19. Sequencing was performed with immunoSEQ multiplex PCR; in TCRdb, only in-frame clones are kept and a portion is missing. The sample consists of about 210,000 clones, 65% to 85% of them appearing once. The CDR3 extends over 15 amino acids. Germline V gene lookup returns CDR1 SGHKS and CDR2 YYEKEE (reference sequence). J gave up 3 bases and V 2 bases, and 8 bases lay outside the gene matches. V usage is TRBV5-5 and J usage is TRBJ2-7, with TRBD2 matching 7 bases. Sequencing input: peripheral blood. This TCR was sampled from a woman aged 45-65 years with acute or convalescent COVID-19. CDR3 nucleotides: TGTGCCAGCAGCTTCTTGGGGACTACCATCTACGAGCAGTACTTC. Translated: CASSFLGTTIYEQYF. The full variable domain, completed using reference TRBV5-5 and TRBJ2-7, is DAGVTQSPTHLIKTRGQQVTLRCSPISGHKSVSWYQQVLGQGPQFIFQYYEKEERGRGNFPDRFSARQFPNYSSELNVNALLLGDSALYLCASSFLGTTIYEQYFGPGTRLTVT.